This T cell receptor beta chain stems from a study of blood T cell dynamics during melanoma immunotherapy. Across the study: Patients with metastatic melanoma got pembrolizumab or nivolumab-ipilimumab as first-line care.

Noted time point: pre-treatment baseline. This clone has more than one count but fewer than ten. Unmatched junction bases numbered 4, after V lost 5 bases and J lost 1 base. The germline gives CDR1 SGHTA, CDR2 FQGNSA. The CDR3 is made up of 16 amino acids. The repertoire was sequenced with immunoSEQ multiplex PCR; TCRdb's copy has only in-frame clones and lacks some. The sample holds about 14,000 clones, 85% to 90% seen once. This chain uses TRBV7-2 with TRBJ2-5; TRBD2 agrees at 13 bases. The source of this sequence is a human donor with melanoma. The sample consisted of blood, taken from a patient treated with checkpoint blockade. CDR3 in DNA: TGTGCCAGCAGCAAGGGACTAGCGGGGCCCCAAGAGACCCAGTACTTC. The encoded protein is CASSKGLAGPQETQYF.